This T cell receptor (beta chain) is from a study of blood T cell repertoires in COVID-19. In the study overall: The United States, Italy and Spain provided the acute and convalescent COVID-19 samples. In each case, the material was cDNA or gDNA derived from T cells, B-cell-depleted T cells, or PBMCs.

This clone was seen a few times. Between the trimmed V and J ends, which lost 8 bases and 2 bases, there was a span of 10 bases. Germline assignment: CDR1 MNHEY and CDR2 SVGAGI. The CDR3 contains 13 residues. Seattle researchers signed up patients amid active infection and tracked them longitudinally. Sequencing was performed with immunoSEQ multiplex PCR; in TCRdb, only in-frame clones are kept and a portion is missing. The sample gives about 180,000 clones, around 80% of which show up once; 10% to 15% is in the top ten. The TCR was taken from a woman older than 75 with COVID-19, enrolled during active disease. The sequenced sample consisted of peripheral blood. This chain joins TRBV6-5 and TRBJ1-3, with D maybe TRBD1 (5 bases). The CDR3 DNA reads as TGTGCCAGCGGGGGAGGGCCTGGAAACACCATATATTTT. It specifies CASGGGPGNTIYF.